This T cell receptor beta chain was obtained from a study of Ad26.COV2.S vaccination and SARS-CoV-2 variants. The CDR3 is 11 amino acids. Trimming removed 11 bases from V and 5 bases from J, with 12 bases in between. CDR1 is SEHNR and CDR2 is FQNEAQ in the germline V gene (reference sequence). A single count supports this clone. What it binds is not known. General study points: Vaccine recipients and placebo recipients showed similar non-spike TCR breadth. Possibly, TCR breadth and depth analyses underestimated total T cell responses. Substantial breadth was reportedly displayed by spike-specific CD8+ and CD4+ T cell responses after vaccination.

Only in-frame clones appear in the TCRdb table, and some are missing; sequencing was by immunoSEQ multiplex PCR. The table has about 350,000 clones, about 90% seen once. This sample comprised peripheral blood, obtained after recovery from COVID-19. The receptor was derived from a human donor who had recovered from COVID-19. The V gene is TRBV7-9, the J gene TRBJ2-5, with a possible D match to TRBD2 (6 bases). The CDR3 nucleotides are TGTGCCTCCGGGGCGGGGGAGACCCAGTACTTC. As protein: CASGAGETQYF.